These T cell receptor beta chains were read from a single sample in a study of blood T cell repertoires in COVID-19. Libraries were prepared by immunoSEQ multiplex PCR; TCRdb keeps only in-frame clonotypes and omits some of them. The sample has approximately 91,000 clones; roughly 79% are singletons. Sample: peripheral blood. Receptors originate from a woman of 80 years or more with acute or convalescent COVID-19. Both conserved end residues are part of each CDR3. Each record gives: V gene, clone size, J gene, D gene, CDR3 DNA, CDR3 protein. A D gene is named only where the DNA matches it firmly. Clone size is not always given. Where it is, it says once, few, many or a class for expanded clones.

>TRBV4-3|NA|TRBJ2-5|NA
TGCGCCAGCAGCCCAGGGGTAACAGAGACCCAGTACTTC
CASSPGVTETQYF
>TRBV5-1|NA|TRBJ1-4|TRBD1
TGCGCCAGCAGCCCTACAGGGGAGGTTCGAAATGAAAAACTGTTTTTT
CASSPTGEVRNEKLFF
>TRBV6-4|NA|TRBJ2-1|NA
TGTGCCAGCAGTGACGGTGCGGCCAGCTCCTACAATGAGCAGTTCTTC
CASSDGAASSYNEQFF
>TRBV2|NA|TRBJ1-2|TRBD1
TGTGCCAGCAGTGCCGGGACAGGGGGTCTGAGTGGCTACACCTTC
CASSAGTGGLSGYTF
>TRBV19|NA|TRBJ2-2|NA
TGTGCCAGTAGTAAGCGGACCTCGGGAGTCGGGGAGCTGTTTTTT
CASSKRTSGVGELFF
>TRBV28|NA|TRBJ2-7|TRBD2
TGTGCCAGCAGTTTATCGGAAAAACTAGCGGGAGACGAGCAGTACTTC
CASSLSEKLAGDEQYF
>TRBV4-1|once|TRBJ1-5|NA
TGCGCCAGCAGCCAAAGAACAGATAGCAATCAGCCCCAGCATTTT
CASSQRTDSNQPQHF
>TRBV4-2|few|TRBJ2-3|NA
TGTGCCAGCAGCCAAGAACAGCGGGGCACAGATACGCAGTATTTT
CASSQEQRGTDTQYF
>TRBV7-2|NA|TRBJ2-5|NA
TGTGCCAGCAGCTTTGCGGGGACTCGACAAGAGACCCAGTACTTC
CASSFAGTRQETQYF
>TRBV3-1/TRBV3-2|NA|TRBJ2-7|TRBD2
TGTGCCAGCAGCCAAGCCAGCGGGAGTGCCTACGAGCAGTACTTC
CASSQASGSAYEQYF
>TRBV3-1/TRBV3-2|NA|TRBJ2-7|TRBD1
TGTGCCAGCAGCCAACCCGGGACAGGGAGACACGAGCAGTACTTC
CASSQPGTGRHEQYF
>TRBV5-5|NA|TRBJ2-1|TRBD2
TGTGCCAGCAGCTTAACCGGGACTAGCGGGGGGGCCAATGAGCAGTTCTTC
CASSLTGTSGGANEQFF
>TRBV30|NA|TRBJ2-5|NA
TGTGCCTGGAGTGTAGGGGGAACCCAGTACTTC
CAWSVGGTQYF
>TRBV6-6|NA|TRBJ2-7|TRBD1
TGTGCCAGCAGCCCTGGAGGGGACAGGGTCTACGAGCAGTACTTC
CASSPGGDRVYEQYF
>TRBV18|NA|TRBJ2-7|TRBD1
TGTGCCAGCTCACCACAGGGACAGTTCTACGAGCAGTACTTC
CASSPQGQFYEQYF
>TRBV28|NA|TRBJ2-7|NA
TGTGCCAGCAGGCCCCAGCGACCCTACGAGCAGTACTTC
CASRPQRPYEQYF
>TRBV30|many|TRBJ1-1|NA
TGTGCCTGGAGTGGAGTCCAAGGAGGGACTAGAGCTTTCTTT
CAWSGVQGGTRAFF
>TRBV9|NA|TRBJ2-3|NA
TGTGCCAGCCAGAGGGGGTCAGATACGCAGTATTTT
CASQRGSDTQYF
>TRBV9|NA|TRBJ2-2|NA
TGTGCCAGCAGCACTACGTGGGAGCCCACCGGGGAGCTGTTTTTT
CASSTTWEPTGELFF
>TRBV7-9|NA|TRBJ2-1|TRBD2
TGTGCCAGCAGCCCGCGGTCTAGCGGGAGTGAGGGTGAGCAGTTCTTC
CASSPRSSGSEGEQFF
>TRBV7-3|NA|TRBJ2-5|NA
TGTGCCAGCAGCTTAAGTCGGACAAATCAAGAGACCCAGTACTTC
CASSLSRTNQETQYF
>TRBV5-6|few|TRBJ2-7|TRBD1
TGTGCCAGCAGCTTGTGGACAGGGGGCCATTACGAGCAGTACTTC
CASSLWTGGHYEQYF
>TRBV6-5|NA|TRBJ1-1|TRBD1
TGTGCCAGCAGTACAGGGGGGGGGCAGGAAGCTTTCTTT
CASSTGGGQEAFF